Listed below are T cell receptor beta chains from one sample, sequenced in a study. TCRdb fed the RT-PCR reads into MiXCR, producing one record per CDR3 protein. Of 550,000 to 750,000 distinct CDR3 sequences in the sample, 12% to 15% were seen once. Sequencing was performed on memory CD4+ T cells from blood. These receptors came from a female donor in good health, serving as a healthy control. The CDR3 runs from the conserved cysteine through the conserved F or W. D genes are given only for firm matches. Not all rows give a size; the values are once, few, many and, for expanded clones, a class.

d_call	j_call	v_call	clone_size	cdr3_aa	cdr3_nt
TRBD1	TRBJ1-1	TRBV4-2	few	CASSHGQGAMNTEAFF	TGTGCCAGCAGTCACGGACAGGGGGCGATGAACACTGAAGCTTTCTTT
NA	TRBJ2-7	TRBV6-5	many	CASSYGQEQYF	TGTGCCAGCAGTTACGGGCAGGAGCAGTACTTC
NA	TRBJ2-4	TRBV28	few	CASSFRVGIQYF	TGTGCCAGCAGTTTCCGAGTCGGCATTCAGTACTTC
NA	TRBJ2-3	TRBV7-2	NA	CASSLEGPQYF	TGTGCCAGCAGCTTAGAGGGACCGCAGTATTTT
NA	TRBJ2-7	TRBV5-1	many	CASSSRQPPYEQYF	TGCGCCAGCAGCTCCAGACAGCCCCCCTACGAGCAGTACTTC
TRBD1	TRBJ2-7	TRBV12-3/TRBV12-4	many	CASTRTGGSAGQYF	TGTGCCAGCACTCGGACAGGGGGCTCCGCGGGGCAGTACTTC
NA	TRBJ1-1	TRBV20-1	few	CSAEGGGSGNTEAFF	TGCAGTGCCGAGGGGGGGGGGTCTGGGAACACTGAAGCTTTCTTT
NA	TRBJ1-3	TRBV29-1	many	CSVAVGGYGNTIYF	TGCAGCGTTGCGGTTGGAGGGTACGGAAACACCATATATTTT
NA	TRBJ2-3	TRBV6-1	few	CASSENRDTQYF	TGTGCCAGCAGTGAAAATCGGGATACGCAGTATTTT
TRBD2	TRBJ2-3	TRBV12-3/TRBV12-4	few	CASTLGRGGGTDTQYF	TGTGCCAGCACCCTAGGGCGGGGGGGCGGCACAGATACGCAGTATTTT
TRBD1	TRBJ1-1	TRBV28	NA	CASSQRQGAEAFF	TGTGCCAGCAGCCAGCGACAGGGAGCTGAAGCTTTCTTT
TRBD1	TRBJ2-5	TRBV5-8	NA	CASSPGQGVEETQYF	TGTGCCAGCAGCCCGGGACAGGGGGTGGAAGAGACCCAGTACTTC
TRBD1	TRBJ2-2	TRBV5-4	few	CASSLATGAMNTGELFF	TGTGCCAGCAGCTTGGCGACAGGGGCAATGAACACCGGGGAGCTGTTTTTT
NA	TRBJ1-2	TRBV12-3/TRBV12-4	many	CASSRQLINYGYTF	TGTGCCAGCAGTAGACAACTCATTAACTATGGCTACACCTTC
NA	TRBJ2-5	TRBV7-9	NA	CASRTGTSSKQYF	TGTGCCAGCAGGACCGGGACTTCCAGCAAGCAGTACTTC
NA	TRBJ1-1	TRBV5-1	many	CASSGPPADTEAFF	TGCGCCAGCAGCGGTCCCCCAGCGGACACTGAAGCTTTCTTT
NA	TRBJ2-7	TRBV20-1	few	CSASRDGEHYF	TGCAGTGCTAGCCGGGACGGCGAGCACTACTTC
NA	TRBJ1-3	TRBV3-1	few	CASSQTEGNTIYF	TGTGCCAGCAGCCAGACCGAAGGAAACACCATATATTTT
TRBD2	TRBJ2-5	TRBV5-1	NA	CASSRSSPLAGSEETQYF	TGCGCCAGCAGCCGCAGCTCTCCCTTAGCGGGTTCCGAAGAGACCCAGTACTTC
TRBD1	TRBJ1-4	TRBV29-1	NA	CSVGTGTNEKLFF	TGCAGCGTTGGGACAGGGACTAATGAAAAACTGTTTTTT
NA	TRBJ2-7	TRBV27	few	CASIYSRGSYEQYF	TGTGCCAGCATCTACTCCAGGGGCTCCTACGAGCAGTACTTC
TRBD1	TRBJ2-7	TRBV7-2	NA	CASSLEGTGGREQYF	TGTGCCAGCAGCTTAGAGGGGACAGGGGGACGCGAGCAGTACTTC
NA	TRBJ2-7	TRBV7-2	many	CASTSHQGQGQYF	TGTGCCAGCACTAGTCATCAGGGGCAGGGACAGTACTTC
TRBD2	TRBJ2-3	TRBV20-1	many	CSGRTSGTDTQYF	TGCAGTGGTAGGACTAGCGGGACAGATACGCAGTATTTT
TRBD2	TRBJ2-3	TRBV10-3	many	CAISGGLAGLTDTQYF	TGTGCCATCAGTGGGGGACTAGCGGGACTCACAGATACGCAGTATTTT
NA	TRBJ1-6	TRBV20-1	NA	CSGSDRPNSPLHF	TGCAGTGGTTCGGACAGACCTAATTCACCCCTCCACTTT
NA	TRBJ1-2	TRBV20-1	few	CSASRQIDGYTF	TGCAGTGCTAGTAGGCAGATAGATGGCTACACCTTC
NA	TRBJ1-5	TRBV19	few	CASGGTADGQPQHF	TGTGCCAGTGGGGGGACGGCAGACGGTCAGCCCCAGCATTTT
TRBD1	TRBJ1-2	TRBV5-1	NA	CASSQDRGGAGYTF	TGCGCCAGCAGCCAGGACAGGGGTGGTGCTGGCTACACCTTC
TRBD2	TRBJ2-5	TRBV6-5	many	CASSTTSGSFETQYF	TGTGCCAGCAGTACGACTAGCGGGAGCTTTGAGACCCAGTACTTC
TRBD1	TRBJ1-5	TRBV7-2	many	CASSLTGGSQPQHF	TGTGCCAGCAGCTTAACAGGGGGGAGTCAGCCCCAGCATTTT
TRBD1	TRBJ2-1	TRBV7-9	NA	CASMGTGVRDEQFF	TGTGCCAGCATGGGGACAGGGGTTAGGGATGAGCAGTTCTTC
NA	TRBJ1-3	TRBV12-3/TRBV12-4	NA	CANRESISGNTIYF	TGTGCTAATAGGGAATCCATCTCTGGAAACACCATATATTTT
NA	TRBJ1-5	TRBV20-1	NA	CSARVGADYSNQPQHF	TGCAGTGCTAGAGTCGGAGCAGATTATAGCAATCAGCCCCAGCATTTT
TRBD1	TRBJ2-7	TRBV29-1	NA	CSVARGTVSYEQYF	TGCAGCGTTGCCAGGGGGACAGTCTCCTACGAGCAGTACTTC
TRBD2	TRBJ2-1	TRBV7-2	few	CASRRTSGNNEQFF	TGTGCCAGCAGGAGGACTAGCGGGAACAATGAGCAGTTCTTC
NA	TRBJ2-1	TRBV28	NA	CASRLPVDYNEQFF	TGTGCCAGCAGACTACCGGTGGATTACAATGAGCAGTTCTTC
NA	TRBJ2-7	TRBV7-3	NA	CASSPGSGDEQYF	TGTGCCAGCAGCCCGGGGAGTGGGGACGAGCAGTACTTC
NA	TRBJ2-7	TRBV24-1	NA	CATSDSGSNQYF	TGTGCCACCAGTGATTCCGGATCGAACCAGTACTTC
NA	TRBJ2-7	TRBV6-1	many	CASSGDGYEQYF	TGTGCCAGCAGTGGAGATGGCTACGAGCAGTACTTC
NA	TRBJ1-1	TRBV4-2	many	CASSQEPGVNTEAFF	TGTGCCAGCAGCCAAGAGCCAGGGGTGAACACTGAAGCTTTCTTT
NA	TRBJ1-5	TRBV6-1	few	CASFGGYSNQPQHF	TGTGCCAGCTTCGGGGGATATAGCAATCAGCCCCAGCATTTT
TRBD1	TRBJ1-3	TRBV6-6	many	CASSPGQGLSGNTIYF	TGTGCCAGCAGTCCGGGACAGGGCCTCTCTGGAAACACCATATATTTT
TRBD1	TRBJ2-1	TRBV28	once	CASSSGQGKLDEQFF	TGTGCCAGCAGCTCGGGACAGGGGAAGTTGGATGAGCAGTTCTTC
NA	TRBJ1-3	TRBV9	NA	CASSVAIGSGNTIYF	TGTGCCAGCAGCGTTGCGATTGGCTCTGGAAACACCATATATTTT
TRBD1	TRBJ2-3	TRBV12-3/TRBV12-4	NA	CASSTRTGYKDTQYF	TGTGCCAGCAGCACTAGGACAGGGTACAAAGATACGCAGTATTTT
NA	TRBJ2-7	TRBV18	NA	CASSRVREDEQYF	TGTGCCAGCTCACGCGTCAGGGAGGACGAGCAGTACTTC
NA	TRBJ1-3	TRBV5-6	NA	CASSLGPPSESSGNTIYF	TGTGCCAGCAGCTTGGGACCTCCTAGCGAGAGCTCTGGAAACACCATATATTTT
NA	TRBJ2-3	TRBV20-1	NA	CSALLRGTSDTQYF	TGCAGTGCTCTCTTACGAGGCACGTCCGATACGCAGTATTTT
NA	TRBJ2-1	TRBV5-6	few	CASSRMKVSEQFF	TGTGCCAGCAGCAGAATGAAAGTTAGTGAGCAGTTCTTC
TRBD1	TRBJ1-2	TRBV6-5	many	CASSETGADGYTF	TGTGCCAGCAGTGAAACAGGGGCGGATGGCTACACCTTC
NA	TRBJ2-2	TRBV12-3/TRBV12-4	NA	CASSLDRTYTGELFF	TGTGCCAGCAGCTTAGACAGGACCTACACCGGGGAGCTGTTTTTT
TRBD1	TRBJ2-3	TRBV30	few	CAWGQGTTDTQYF	TGTGCCTGGGGACAGGGCACCACAGATACGCAGTATTTT
NA	TRBJ1-5	TRBV12-3/TRBV12-4	NA	CASSRVLGQPQHF	TGTGCCAGCAGTCGGGTGCTGGGACAGCCCCAGCATTTT
TRBD2	TRBJ2-7	TRBV20-1	NA	CSALGWAGGPREQYF	TGCAGTGCCCTCGGTTGGGCGGGAGGGCCTCGCGAGCAGTACTTC
TRBD2	TRBJ2-6	TRBV4-3	NA	CASSQEGGGGRVGGANVLTF	TGCGCCAGCAGCCAAGAGGGGGGAGGCGGGAGGGTTGGCGGGGCCAACGTCCTGACTTTC
TRBD1	TRBJ2-1	TRBV6-1	NA	CASSEGQGWNEQFF	TGTGCCAGCAGTGAGGGACAGGGGTGGAATGAGCAGTTCTTC
TRBD2	TRBJ2-1	TRBV6-2/TRBV6-3	few	CASRSSGGLGVNEQFF	TGTGCCAGCAGATCCTCCGGGGGGTTAGGGGTCAATGAGCAGTTCTTC
NA	TRBJ2-1	TRBV7-3	few	CASSLGVRGEQFF	TGTGCCAGCAGCTTAGGGGTAAGGGGTGAGCAGTTCTTC